The subject of this entry is one T cell receptor (beta chain). The antigen it binds to is not known. The record has no base qualities; no much larger clone is one base away. These data come from a study of cytotoxic CD8 clonotypes in ibrutinib-treated CLL (dated by TCRdb to about 2021). About the investigation overall: In this cohort, 15 patients were treatment-naive and fewer than 13 were relapsed/refractory, while some 18 had unmutated IGHV. Response samples were taken after a median of 12 months on treatment, ranging from about 6 to 40 months. Every sample from remission and from progressive disease was obtained while the patients were still on ibrutinib. Longitudinal samples were obtainable from about 30% of the roughly 90 participants in the trial. Cryopreserved peripheral blood mononuclear cells were collected at three points: before therapy, at response, and at either sustained remission or disease progression. Partial responses were observed in roughly 25 patients and complete responses in 2; after a median follow-up of around 68 months, remission was maintained in 14 patients and progression was observed in 12. An average of 255,043 productive templates and 80,000 to 100,000 productive rearrangements was obtained per sample.

A MiSeq instrument was used for deep resolution sequencing, which targeted depths ranging from 1 in 1 million up to 1 in 200,000 T cells, with coverage averaging 10x for each clonotype. The immunoSEQ hsTCRB Kit was used to generate the TCR beta libraries. The study's processing was this. ImmunoSEQ Data Assistant and ImmunoSEQ Analyzer were used for data analysis, and V, D and J genes were assigned according to IMGT definitions. Clonality, which ranges from 0 to 1, was calculated by subtracting the normalized Shannon entropy of productive rearrangement frequencies from one. Only overrepresented clonotypes making up at least 0.05% of each patient's repertoire were included in the public clonotype analysis. Repertoires from some twelve age-matched healthy donors in immuneACCESS were used as clonality controls. Drawn from immuneACCESS, this table holds only the in-frame rearrangements with V and J called that TCRdb kept. Clones are partly lost; checked studies trace under half to an unresolved V gene and leave the rest unexplained. The DNA was the basis for D and trimming; V, J and clone size are from that table. This sample gives some 130,000 clones in total; approximately 90% of them show up just once. The top ten clonotypes cover 10% to 13% of the sample.

The time point label of this sample denotes: about twelve months on ibrutinib. Roughly 2 micrograms of genomic DNA were extracted from cryopreserved PBMCs for TCR beta library preparation. Longitudinal blood samples from CLL patients on ibrutinib monotherapy were analyzed using high-throughput TCR beta sequencing. The patients were enrolled in a single-center, open-label phase 2 trial of ibrutinib monotherapy. The CDR1 and CDR2 encoded by the germline V gene are SNHLY and FYNNEI. V is trimmed back by 6 bases and J by 4 bases, and the junction contains 12 bases that no gene match accounts for. Counted from cysteine to phenylalanine, this CDR3 has 15 amino acids. Left in the record is the CDR3 DNA by itself, 45 bases read in frame from the first base. Overall study results and their limits: Sampling times were not matched between patients in sustained remission and patients whose disease was progressing, and lymph node repertoires were not examined. Public clonotypes were rare and either shrank or stayed stable during treatment, and the rise in clonality at ibrutinib response reflected expansion of private clonotypes. Baseline clonality was found to be higher than that of age-matched healthy donors and was strongly correlated with circulating CD8+ T-cell counts. At ibrutinib response clonality went up, during sustained remission it held steady, and at progression it dropped back toward baseline.

Here the chain combines TRBV2 and TRBJ2-7, with TRBD2 identical over 7 junction bases. This sequence was found in a human donor with chronic lymphocytic leukemia. Sequenced here: PBMCs, sampled after 12 months of ibrutinib treatment. The DNA sequence is TGTGCCAGCAGCCACGCCCTGGGGGGGAGGTACGAGCAGTACTTC. It specifies CASSHALGGRYEQYF.